The clone carrying this T cell receptor (beta chain) came up a few times. The antigen remains undetermined. This sample is part of a study of CD8 T cells in ankylosing spondylitis. Findings and caveats of the study: One TCR beta motif, made up of fewer than 10 highly homologous variants, appeared characteristic of ankylosing spondylitis blood. Disease-linked clones reportedly showed significant enrichment in matched ankylosing spondylitis synovial fluid.

The CDR3 sequence is 13 residues long. Trimming removed 4 bases from V and 9 bases from J, with 11 bases in between. The germline V gene has CDR1 SGHRS and CDR2 YFSETQ. Using its own MiXCR run on the 5' RACE reads, TCRdb lists one record per CDR3 protein. The table includes under 850,000 distinct CDR3 sequences, roughly 19% detected once. This TCR was recovered from a male donor with ankylosing spondylitis. The genes are TRBV5-1 and TRBJ1-6; possible D gene TRBD1, 6 bases. Sequenced: blood, either unsorted or a sorted T cell fraction (not recorded which). The CDR3 region is CASSLEGGSPLHF. DNA for the CDR3: TGCGCCAGCAGCCTTGAAGGGGGTTCACCCCTCCACTTT.